This T cell receptor beta chain is drawn from a study of blood T cell repertoires in COVID-19. Turning to the study itself: COVID-19 samples, acute and convalescent, were from the United States, Italy and Spain. In each case, the material was cDNA or gDNA derived from T cells, B-cell-depleted T cells, or PBMCs.

This CDR3 contains 15 residues. V lost 0 bases to trimming and J lost 3 bases, with 12 bases between them. Germline CDR1 MGHRA, CDR2 YSYEKL. Adults between about 18 and 89 years of age took part from 24 US areas. In the original workflow: Reference gene primer amplification gave estimated nucleated cell counts. The data were produced by immunoSEQ multiplex PCR, yet TCRdb's version contains in-frame clones alone and is incomplete. From that table come the V and J calls and clone size; the DNA was used to work out D and trimming. The table shows fewer than 250,000 clones, with around 82% occurring only once.

The chain has TRBV4-1 and TRBJ2-7, with a weak D call TRBD1 (6 bases). Sample: PBMCs or T cells enriched from blood (not recorded which). The sequence was obtained from a middle-aged woman with acute COVID-19. CDR3 region: CASSQELTGLYEQYF. The CDR3 DNA is TGCGCCAGCAGCCAAGAGTTGACAGGTCTCTACGAGCAGTACTTC.